The present T cell receptor (beta chain) was sequenced within a study of blood T cells in healthy people across ages (dated by TCRdb to the mid-2010s). Regarding the study in general: In model experiments, template switching captured roughly one uniquely barcoded TCR beta cDNA molecule for every two T cells. The donors were split into four age groups: young (average 16 years), middle-aged (over 35), aged (about 62) and long-lived (roughly 77). Two additional independent replicas of 1 million unique cDNA reads from the same blood draw were analyzed for two donors (one aged 18 to 30 and one aged 80 or older). The study measured age-related changes in TCR beta repertoire diversity using deep sequencing normalized with unique cDNA molecular identifiers. Study-wide conclusions, independent of this receptor: Estimates of total diversity based on one million sequenced T cells were regarded as lower bounds and as underestimates. Compared with the aged group, the long-lived group had more naive CD4+ T cells, fewer expanded clones and increased TCR diversity, suggesting age selection. Donor CMV infection status was unknown, potentially confounding age-related changes in expanded clonotypes. There was a strong correlation between observed TCR beta diversity and the percentage of naive T cells measured by flow cytometry. Bulk unsorted PBMC profiling prevented conclusive comparison of naive and antigen-experienced compartments. As age increased, observed TCR beta diversity per million T cells dropped in a roughly linear way, and a significant reduction was already evident by age 40.

Library preparation was by 5' RACE. The run used an Illumina HiSeq 2500. The second PCR ran for roughly 7 to 12 cycles and used a J-beta primer mix along with a sample-barcoded 5' primer. Each TCR beta cDNA molecule received a unique molecular identifier from a template-switch 5' adaptor carrying 12 random nucleotides. Each sample yielded at least 3 million CDR3-containing paired-end reads. First-strand cDNA was synthesized from all RNA with the Mint cDNA synthesis kit, primed by a TRBC-specific oligonucleotide. Following uracil-DNA glycosylase treatment, a first 18-cycle PCR with universal primers M1SS and BC2_uni_R was performed on all cDNA. In the paper's pipeline: Normalization of each sample was performed by random selection of 1 million high-quality reads, each carrying a distinct molecular identifier. Instead of being binned into consensus sequences, reads with shared molecular identifiers were discarded. MiTCR, run with a Q25 quality threshold and the strictest error-elimination algorithm, handled CDR3 identification, clonotype clustering and error correction. Lower-bound total TCR beta diversity was estimated with a nonparametric unseen species model using Euler transformation. The public reads were quality trimmed at Q25 with fastp and then assembled into clones with MiXCR by TCRdb, keeping productive beta chains. Identical CDR3 protein sequences are pooled into one entry, listed with their most common genes and DNA. It is TCRdb's table, rather than the study itself, that gives the V and J calls and clone size. For this sample the table gives some 850,000 distinct CDR3 sequences, of which roughly 25% were detected only once. Over 2.5% of the sample is taken by the ten largest.

Reading from cysteine to phenylalanine, the CDR3 counts 14 amino acids. Only the CDR3 region is kept as DNA, spanning 42 bases read in frame from base 1. V trim: 1 base; J trim: 6 bases; unmatched bases: 5. As encoded in the germline V gene, CDR1 is SGHTA while CDR2 is FQGTGA. Systemically healthy Caucasian individuals from Russia, 35 to 50 in total and aged about 6 to 95 years, were included as donors. Ten milliliters of peripheral blood were drawn from each donor into EDTA-treated Vacutainer tubes. Ficoll-Paque density-gradient centrifugation was used to isolate PBMCs, with at least 7 million obtained per sample. Total RNA, at least 6 micrograms per sample, was extracted from PBMCs with Trizol reagent. For every donor, flow cytometry on a PBMC aliquot measured the percentage of naive CD45RAhigh/CD27high T cells. This clonotype was counted a few times. The antigen it recognizes is unknown. No qualities accompany the bases; no much larger clone lies one base away.

These records were also assigned to another study, of T cells of mothers and their children. The second paper further reports: Donors were nine systemically healthy Caucasian individuals: three mothers and their six children. cDNA synthesis consumed the entire amount of extracted RNA, loaded at about 1.5 ug RNA in each 15 ul reaction. In the second PCR, the M1S primer added sample barcodes and 2-4 random nucleotides. Over 10 million TCR beta CDR3 reads came from each mother, compared with millions of reads from each child. Thymic selection similarly shapes TCR recombination output in related and unrelated pairs, with minor effect from inherited differences. Normalized repertoire overlap in related mother-child pairs was always slightly higher than in unrelated mother-child pairs, but the difference was never significant. No persistent microchimeric T cell clones were detected, at a sensitivity of roughly 100 clones per million clonotypes. To look for features that set related mother-child pairs apart from unrelated individuals, the researchers ran deep NGS to compare the TCR beta repertoires of mothers and children. The mean age was roughly 40 +/- 4 years for the mothers and around 10 +/- 4 years for the children. After adapter ligation with NEBNext reagents, the libraries were sequenced on Illumina HiSeq 2000 with 100+100 nt paired-end reads. To avoid cross-contamination, the mother libraries and the child libraries were prepared a month apart and sequenced in separate runs. For each donor, somewhere between roughly 500,000 and 2,100,000 distinct TCR beta clonotypes were identified. Naive TCR beta clonotypes were estimated from low-frequency clonotypes matched to each donor's FACS-determined naive share, without sorting.

Sequenced: blood. The chain was built from TRBV7-3 and TRBJ2-5, and TRBD2 aligns with 7 junction nucleotides. This sequence originates from a boy aged 5-17 years in good health. The nucleotide sequence is TGTGCCAGCAGCTTAAACGGGGGGAGGCAGACCCAGTACTTC. Translated, it reads CASSLNGGRQTQYF.